This T cell receptor (beta chain) was recovered during a study of monozygotic twins with inflammatory bowel disease. Germline loops: CDR1 DFQATT, CDR2 SNEGSKA (reference sequence). The CDR3 has 13 residues. TCRdb reanalyzed the 5' RACE reads and collapses them to one entry per CDR3 protein, without DNA. In total, the table holds around 370,000 distinct CDR3 sequences. The chain couples TRBV20-1 to TRBJ1-6; without DNA, the TCRdb call of TRBD1 cannot be checked. This TCR derives from a human donor with ulcerative colitis or Crohn's disease, or a healthy co-twin of an affected twin (not recorded which). Source material: blood. The CDR3 sequence is CSAGQGGYSPLHF.